The sequence of this TCR beta chain was determined in a study of cytomegalovirus exposure and HLA in healthy donors. Findings and limits, study-wide: At a 0.05 false discovery rate, a later analysis found around 17,000 TCR beta sequences to be associated with HLA alleles. Confirmation in vitro established that a few CMV-associated chains were specific for CMV antigens.

The CDR3 is 15 residues long. From germline, CDR1 is SGHDT and CDR2 YYEEEE. The ends lost 3 bases at V and 4 bases at J; junction bases unmatched: 3. As to this clone: Its antigen is unknown.

The PCR had 60 Vbeta and 13 Jbeta primers. The table came from immunoSEQ multiplex PCR; TCRdb's copy has only in-frame clones and leaves some out. The sample has over 150,000 clones; 82% are singletons. The V gene is TRBV5-6, the J gene TRBJ2-3, with 12 bases that match TRBD2. This clonotype was sampled from a girl between 5 and 17 years old in good health and CMV-seropositive. Specimen: PBMCs. The CDR3 bases are TGTGCCAGCAGCTACTCTAGCGGGGGGGCAGATACGCAGTATTTT. It codes for CASSYSSGGADTQYF.